Following are 11 T cell receptor beta chains from one sample sequenced in a study of TIL therapy for anti-PD-1-resistant metastatic lung cancer. This was the immunoSEQ v3 assay. Clones were sequenced by immunoSEQ multiplex PCR, and TCRdb holds only the in-frame ones, with some missing. The sample yields roughly 6,800 clones, roughly 74% seen once. The time point: pre-treatment sample, taken before nivolumab and TIL therapy. The tumor samples were excised metastases, mostly pleural nodules or supraclavicular lymph nodes. The specimen comprised tumor tissue, sampled at baseline. The receptors stem from a person aged 25-85 years with non-small cell lung cancer.

The rearrangement joins TRBV5-6 to TRBJ1-4, with 9 positions matching TRBD1. Per the germline V gene, CDR1 is SGHDT and CDR2 is YYEEEE. With 4 bases clipped from V and 8 bases from J, the junction kept 6 bases outside the gene matches. The CDR3 is 14 amino acids. The CDR3 here is CASSIRTGAEKLFF. DNA of the CDR3: TGTGCCAGCAGCATTCGGACAGGGGCGGAAAAACTGTTTTTT.

V usage is TRBV7-9 and J usage is TRBJ1-2; weak D call: TRBD1 (5 bases). V lost 4 bases, J lost 7 bases, and 22 bases lay in between. The CDR3 totals 16 residues. In germline, CDR1 is SEHNR, CDR2 FQNEAQ (reference sequence). The CDR3 DNA sequence: TGTGCCAGCAGCTCGTCGGAAGGGAGGGGCTTTTCTGGCTACACCTTC. Amino acid sequence: CASSSSEGRGFSGYTF.

The chain has TRBV9 and TRBJ2-1; no firm D call. This CDR3 is 11 amino acids long. CDR1 SGDLS and CDR2 YYNGEE come from the germline V gene. The V and J ends lost 7 bases and 8 bases respectively, with 10 bases between them. The CDR3 loop is CASGAPDEQFF. CDR3 nucleotides: TGTGCCAGCGGAGCCCCTGATGAGCAGTTCTTC.

The rearrangement joins TRBV5-1 to TRBJ2-7; 8 nucleotides agree with TRBD1. This CDR3 comprises 16 residues. Germline CDR1 reads SGHRS; CDR2 reads YFSETQ. With 3 bases clipped from V and 1 base from J, the junction kept 9 bases outside the gene matches. In DNA form, the CDR3 reads TGCGCCAGCAGCTCAGGACAGGGAGCCTCTTCCTACGAGCAGTACTTC. Its protein is CASSSGQGASSYEQYF.

This sequence joins TRBV19 and TRBJ2-3; 11 bases fit TRBD2. Germline V lookup: CDR1 LNHDA, CDR2 SQIVND (reference sequence). Trimming removed 3 bases from V and 4 bases from J; junction bases left unmatched: 0. The CDR3 length is 14 residues. CDR3 bases: TGTGCCAGTAGTATGACTAGCGGGGCAGATACGCAGTATTTT. Its protein product is CASSMTSGADTQYF.

V is TRBV19 and J is TRBJ2-1; D gene uncertain. Germline V CDR1 and CDR2: LNHDA, SQIVND (reference sequence). Between the trimmed V and J ends, which lost 6 bases and 7 bases, there was a span of 13 bases. This CDR3 spans 13 amino acids. CDR3 loop: CASRFGRSNEQFF. CDR3 DNA: TGTGCCAGTAGATTTGGCCGTTCTAATGAGCAGTTCTTC.

This clone has only one observation. The chain is built from TRBV6-1 and TRBJ1-3; D not resolved. V was cut by 4 bases and J by 3 bases, with 10 bases left in between. This CDR3 is built from 14 residues. Germline V CDR1 and CDR2: MNHNS, SASEGT. Here the CDR3 DNA reads TGTGCCAGCAGTGGAATCAGTAATGGAAACACCATATATTTT. Encoded protein: CASSGISNGNTIYF.

The chain has TRBV7-8 and TRBJ2-1; 13 positions agree with TRBD2. Germline assignment: CDR1 SGHVS and CDR2 FQNEAQ. The V gene end was trimmed by 4 bases and the J gene end by 8 bases; junction bases not matched to a gene: 8. The CDR3 consists of 16 residues. For the CDR3, the DNA is TGTGCCAGCAGCTACAAAGGACTAGCGGGAGTCTATGAGCAGTTCTTC. Residues: CASSYKGLAGVYEQFF. Full variable domain (remainder filled in from reference TRBV7-8 and TRBJ2-1): GAGVSQSPRYKVAKRGQDVALRCDPISGHVSLFWYQQALGQGPEFLTYFQNEAQLDKSGLPSDRFFAERPEGSVSTLKIQRTQQEDSAVYLCASSYKGLAGVYEQFFGPGTRLTVL.

Comments on this clone: The junction differs from germline at one of its ends, possibly a read error. V is TRBV6-1 and J is TRBJ1-5; 8 bases agree with TRBD1. CDR3 length: 12 residues. Germline assignment: CDR1 MNHNS and CDR2 SASEGT. This CDR3 reads CASRDRVQAQHF. The CDR3 DNA sequence: TGTGCCAGCAGGGACAGGGTTCAGGCCCAGCATTTT.

V gene TRBV29-1 combines with J gene TRBJ2-3; D is perhaps TRBD2 (7 bases). Germline loops: CDR1 SQVTM, CDR2 ANQGSEA. V dropped 1 base and J dropped 3 bases, with 11 bases sitting between them. The CDR3 extends over 14 amino acids. The CDR3 loop is CSVEAGGLTDTQYF. Written as DNA, the CDR3 is TGCAGCGTTGAAGCGGGGGGCTTGACAGATACGCAGTATTTT.

The genes are TRBV7-9 and TRBJ2-7; D not certain. This CDR3 is 12 amino acids long. CDR1 is SEHNR and CDR2 is FQNEAQ in the germline V gene (reference sequence). V was trimmed by 1 base and J by 3 bases, leaving 4 bases between them. The CDR3 nucleotides read TGTGCCAGCAGCTTAGGGTTCTACGAGCAGTACTTC. Encoded protein: CASSLGFYEQYF.